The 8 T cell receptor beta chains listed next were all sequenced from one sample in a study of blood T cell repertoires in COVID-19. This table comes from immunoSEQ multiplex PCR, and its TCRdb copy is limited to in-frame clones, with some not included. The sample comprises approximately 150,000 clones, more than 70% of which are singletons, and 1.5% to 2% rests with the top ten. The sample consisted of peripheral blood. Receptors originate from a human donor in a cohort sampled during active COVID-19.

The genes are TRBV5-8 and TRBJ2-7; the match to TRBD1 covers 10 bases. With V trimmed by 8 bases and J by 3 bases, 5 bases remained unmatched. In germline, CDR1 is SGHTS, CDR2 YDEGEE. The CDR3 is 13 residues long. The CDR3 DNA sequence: TGTGCCAGACCGGGACAGGGGCTCTACGAGCAGTACTTC. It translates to CARPGQGLYEQYF.

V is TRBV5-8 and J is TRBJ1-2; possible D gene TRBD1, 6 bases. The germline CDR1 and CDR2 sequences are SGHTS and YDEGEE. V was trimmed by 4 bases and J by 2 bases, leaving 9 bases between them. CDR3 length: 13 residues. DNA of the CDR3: TGTGCCAGCAGCCAAACAGGGAACTATGGCTACACCTTC. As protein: CASSQTGNYGYTF.

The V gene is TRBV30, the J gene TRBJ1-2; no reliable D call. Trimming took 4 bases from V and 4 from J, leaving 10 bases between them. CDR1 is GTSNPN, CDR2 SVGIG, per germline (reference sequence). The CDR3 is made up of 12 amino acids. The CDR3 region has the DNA TGTGCCTGGAACCCCGGTTCCTATGGCTACACCTTC. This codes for CAWNPGSYGYTF. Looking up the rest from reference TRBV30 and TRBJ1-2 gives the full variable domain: SQTIHQWPATLVQPVGSPLSLECTVEGTSNPNLYWYRQAAGRGLQLLFYSVGIGQISSEVPQNLSASRPQDRQFILSSKKLLLSDSGFYLCAWNPGSYGYTFGSGTRLTVV.

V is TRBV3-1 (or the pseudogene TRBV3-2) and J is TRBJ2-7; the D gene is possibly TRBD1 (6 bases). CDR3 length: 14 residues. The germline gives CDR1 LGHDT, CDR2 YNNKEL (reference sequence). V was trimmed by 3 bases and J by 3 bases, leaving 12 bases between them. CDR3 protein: CASSHLGTNYEQYF. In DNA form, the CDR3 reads TGTGCCAGCAGCCATCTCGGGACAAACTACGAGCAGTACTTC.

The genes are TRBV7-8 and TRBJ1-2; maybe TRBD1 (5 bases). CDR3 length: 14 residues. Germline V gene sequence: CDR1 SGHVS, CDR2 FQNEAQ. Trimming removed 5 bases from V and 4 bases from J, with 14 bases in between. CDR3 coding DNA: TGTGCCAGCAGCCCTGGGGCCCTAACCTATGGCTACACCTTC. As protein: CASSPGALTYGYTF.

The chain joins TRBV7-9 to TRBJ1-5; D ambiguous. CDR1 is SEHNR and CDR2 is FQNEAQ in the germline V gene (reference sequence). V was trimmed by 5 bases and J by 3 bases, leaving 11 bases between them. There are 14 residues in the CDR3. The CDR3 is CASSPDGDNQPQHF. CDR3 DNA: TGTGCCAGCAGCCCGGACGGGGACAATCAGCCCCAGCATTTT.

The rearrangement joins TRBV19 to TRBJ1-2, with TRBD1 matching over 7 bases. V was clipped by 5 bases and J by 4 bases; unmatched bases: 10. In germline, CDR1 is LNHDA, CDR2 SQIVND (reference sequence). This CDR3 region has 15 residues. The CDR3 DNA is TGTGCCAGTAGTCTACGAGGGGGCATTTCCTATGGCTACACCTTC. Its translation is CASSLRGGISYGYTF.

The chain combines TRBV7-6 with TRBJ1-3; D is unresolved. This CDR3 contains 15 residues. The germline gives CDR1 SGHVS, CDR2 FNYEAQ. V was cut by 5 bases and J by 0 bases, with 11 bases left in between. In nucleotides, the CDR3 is TGTGCCAGCAGCCCCCTAGAGTACTCTGGAAACACCATATATTTT. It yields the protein CASSPLEYSGNTIYF. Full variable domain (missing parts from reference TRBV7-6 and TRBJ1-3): GAGVSQSPRYKVTKRGQDVALRCDPISGHVSLYWYRQALGQGPEFLTYFNYEAQQDKSGLPNDRFSAERPEGSISTLTIQRTEQRDSAMYRCASSPLEYSGNTIYFGEGSWLTVV.